This T cell receptor (beta chain) was identified in a study of T cell repertoires in aging, cancer and after chemotherapy. Whole-study context: Donor ages fell into six groups from 30 or younger up to 70 or older. Over several months to years, re-sampled healthy donor repertoires clearly shared clones.

This clonotype appeared a few times. TCR beta rearrangements were amplified from peripheral blood genomic DNA. Rearranged V-D-J TRB sequences were amplified with a mixed TRB-A/B primer pool. TCRdb redid the calling of the multiplex PCR reads with MiXCR, one entry per CDR3 protein. Of about 9,800 distinct CDR3 sequences detected, less than 45% appear once; the ten largest clones hold approximately 9.9%. The V gene's germline CDR1 is MNHEY and CDR2 SVGAGI. This CDR3 comprises 15 residues. Trimming at V came to 6 bases and at J to 1 base, leaving 9 bases not matched to a gene. This clonotype originated in a human donor in good health. The genes are TRBV6-5 and TRBJ2-7, with TRBD1 matching 7 bases. Source material: blood. The DNA of the CDR3 is TGTGCCAGCAGCCGAGAGAGGGGGCGTTCCTACGAGCAGTACTTC. Protein sequence: CASSRERGRSYEQYF.